Shown below are 7 T cell receptor beta chains from a single sample sequenced in a study of blood T cell repertoires in COVID-19. Here immunoSEQ multiplex PCR was the method, and the copy in TCRdb shows in-frame clones only, minus some. Of around 270,000 clones listed, roughly 84% are singletons. Sequencing was carried out using peripheral blood. The receptors shown here come from a human donor with COVID-19, enrolled during active disease. The donor label of this sample is uncertain.

This clone was found a few times. V usage is TRBV28 and J usage is TRBJ1-3; TRBD1 is a possible D gene (6 bases). Germline loops: CDR1 MDHEN, CDR2 SYDVKM. The CDR3 loop spans 14 amino acids. Trimming left V 3 bases short and J 7 bases short, with 13 bases between. CDR3 nucleotide sequence: TGTGCCAGCAGTTTGAGCAGCGGGGGCAACACCATATATTTT. The encoded protein is CASSLSSGGNTIYF.

The J gene is TRBJ1-1, the V gene TRBV5-1; 7 bases are shared with TRBD1. Germline V lookup: CDR1 SGHRS, CDR2 YFSETQ. J lost 3 bases, V lost 4 bases, and 3 bases had no gene match. The CDR3 covers 13 residues. The CDR3: CASSTGQDTEAFF. In DNA form, the CDR3 reads TGCGCCAGCAGCACCGGACAGGACACTGAAGCTTTCTTT.

The chain recombines TRBV6-7 with TRBJ2-7; D ambiguous. TRBV6-7 is an ORF; its function is uncertain. The germline V and J ends were trimmed by 6 bases and 2 bases, with 14 bases remaining between them. The CDR3 totals 14 residues. The CDR3 DNA reads TGTGCCAGCAGCACAGACCTTTGCCCCTACGAGCAGTACTTC. It translates to CASSTDLCPYEQYF.

The chain combines TRBV12-3 or TRBV12-4 with TRBJ2-1; D may be TRBD2 (5 bases). CDR3 length equals 12 residues. V lost 5 bases to trimming and J lost 13 bases, with 15 bases between them. The DNA for the CDR3 is TGTGCCAGCAGTCCCCGGGGAGTTTTACAGTTCTTC. It specifies CASSPRGVLQFF.

The V and J genes are TRBV19 and TRBJ1-1, with TRBD1 matching 9 bases. The germline V gene has CDR1 LNHDA and CDR2 SQIVND (reference sequence). The CDR3 is made up of 15 amino acids. V gave up 5 bases and J gave up 1 base; unmatched junction bases: 5. Here the CDR3 DNA reads TGTGCCAGTAGTCCACAGGGGGCCCCGAACACTGAAGCTTTCTTT. Protein product: CASSPQGAPNTEAFF.

This rearrangement joins TRBV11-2 to TRBJ1-2, with D perhaps matching TRBD1 (5 bases). Trimming pared 0 bases from V and 5 bases from J, leaving 10 bases between. From germline, CDR1 is SGHAT and CDR2 FQNNGV. This CDR3 contains 14 residues. The CDR3: CASSLEGAGYGYTF. The CDR3 DNA reads as TGTGCCAGCAGCTTAGAAGGGGCCGGATATGGCTACACCTTC.

This rearrangement joins TRBV30 to TRBJ1-2; D is possibly TRBD1 (5 bases). From germline, CDR1 is GTSNPN and CDR2 SVGIG (reference sequence). This CDR3 contains 16 residues. Trimming pared 0 bases from V and 5 bases from J, leaving 19 bases between. As DNA, the CDR3 is TGTGCCTGGAGTGTACGAGGGACCCGGAGGGTTTATGGCTACACCTTC. It codes for CAWSVRGTRRVYGYTF.